This T cell receptor beta chain was recorded in a study of CD8 T cells in ankylosing spondylitis. General observations from the study: Prior literature has documented some motif variants in synovial fluid and blood from reactive arthritis. Disease-linked clones were found to be CD8+ and relatively rare in peripheral blood.

The germline CDR1 and CDR2 sequences are MGHDK and SYGVNS. V shed 4 bases, J shed 4 bases, and the junction held 5 bases outside the gene matches. The CDR3 loop spans 15 amino acids. MiXCR, run by TCRdb on the 5' RACE reads, gives a single entry per CDR3 protein. Of about 140,000 distinct CDR3 sequences listed, 5.5% to 7.5% are singletons. This clonotype was detected many times. Its antigen is unidentified. The specimen sequenced was blood, either unsorted or a sorted T cell fraction (not recorded which). The chain couples TRBV25-1 to TRBJ2-1; 9 bases match TRBD2. This receptor was identified in a female donor with ankylosing spondylitis or in good health (not recorded which). Here the CDR3 reads CASSVAGVLYNEQFF. The CDR3 nucleotides are TGTGCCAGCAGTGTAGCGGGGGTGCTTTACAATGAGCAGTTCTTC.